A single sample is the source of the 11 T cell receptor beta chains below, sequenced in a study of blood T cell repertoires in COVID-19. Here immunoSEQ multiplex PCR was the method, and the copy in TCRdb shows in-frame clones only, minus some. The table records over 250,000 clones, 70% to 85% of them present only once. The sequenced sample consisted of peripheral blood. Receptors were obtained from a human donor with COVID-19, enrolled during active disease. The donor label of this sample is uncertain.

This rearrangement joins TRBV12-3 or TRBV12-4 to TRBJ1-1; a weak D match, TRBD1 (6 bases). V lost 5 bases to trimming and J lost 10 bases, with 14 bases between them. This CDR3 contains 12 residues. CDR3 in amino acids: CASSEDSQVAFF. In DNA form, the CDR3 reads TGTGCCAGCAGTGAGGACAGCCAGGTAGCTTTCTTT.

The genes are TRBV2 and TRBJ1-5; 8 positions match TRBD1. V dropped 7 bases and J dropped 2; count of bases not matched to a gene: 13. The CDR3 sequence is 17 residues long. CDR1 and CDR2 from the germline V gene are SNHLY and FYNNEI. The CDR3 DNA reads TGTGCCAGCACCCTAAGGTCAGGGGGCGAGGGCAATCAGCCCCAGCATTTT. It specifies CASTLRSGGEGNQPQHF.

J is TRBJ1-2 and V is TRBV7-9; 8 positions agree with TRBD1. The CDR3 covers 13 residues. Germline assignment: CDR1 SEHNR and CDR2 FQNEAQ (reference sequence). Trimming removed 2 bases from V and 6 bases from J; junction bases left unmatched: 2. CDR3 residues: CASSLQGADGYTF. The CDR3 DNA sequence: TGTGCCAGCAGCTTACAGGGGGCGGATGGCTACACCTTC.

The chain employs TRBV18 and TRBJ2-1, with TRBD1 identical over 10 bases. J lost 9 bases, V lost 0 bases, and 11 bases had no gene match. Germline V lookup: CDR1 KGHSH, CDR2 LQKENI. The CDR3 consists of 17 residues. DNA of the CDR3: TGTGCCAGCTCACCACCGACAGGGGGCGGGGGATATGTTGAGCAGTTCTTC. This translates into CASSPPTGGGGYVEQFF.

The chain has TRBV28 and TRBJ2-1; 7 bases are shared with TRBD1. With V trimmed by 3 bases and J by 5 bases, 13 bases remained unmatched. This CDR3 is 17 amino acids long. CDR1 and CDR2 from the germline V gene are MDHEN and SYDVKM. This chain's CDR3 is CASSFRPPQGPNNEQFF. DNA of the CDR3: TGTGCCAGCAGTTTCCGACCCCCACAGGGGCCGAACAATGAGCAGTTCTTC.

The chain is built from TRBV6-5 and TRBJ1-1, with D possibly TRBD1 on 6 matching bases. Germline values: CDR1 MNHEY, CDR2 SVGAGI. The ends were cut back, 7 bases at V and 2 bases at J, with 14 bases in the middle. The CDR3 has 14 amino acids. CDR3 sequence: CASKGDIDNTEAFF. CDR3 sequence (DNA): TGTGCCAGCAAAGGGGACATCGATAACACTGAAGCTTTCTTT.

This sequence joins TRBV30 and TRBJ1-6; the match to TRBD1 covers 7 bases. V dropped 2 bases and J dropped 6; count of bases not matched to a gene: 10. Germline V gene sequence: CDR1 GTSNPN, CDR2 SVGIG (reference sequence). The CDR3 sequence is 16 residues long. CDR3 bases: TGTGCCTGGAGTCACTACCCGACAGGGTCTAATTCACCCCTCCACTTT. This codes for CAWSHYPTGSNSPLHF.

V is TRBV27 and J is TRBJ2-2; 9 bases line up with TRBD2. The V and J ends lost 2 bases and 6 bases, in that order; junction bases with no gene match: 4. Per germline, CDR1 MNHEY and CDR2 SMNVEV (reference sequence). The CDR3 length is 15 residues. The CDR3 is CASSLAGGPSGELFF. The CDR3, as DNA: TGTGCCAGCAGTTTAGCGGGAGGGCCGTCCGGGGAGCTGTTTTTT.

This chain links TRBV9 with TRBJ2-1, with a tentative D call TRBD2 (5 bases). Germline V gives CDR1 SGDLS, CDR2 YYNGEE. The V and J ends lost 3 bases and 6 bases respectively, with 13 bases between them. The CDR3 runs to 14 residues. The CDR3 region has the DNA TGTGCCAGCAGCGGATTAGTAGGAGGCAATGAGCAGTTCTTC. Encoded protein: CASSGLVGGNEQFF.

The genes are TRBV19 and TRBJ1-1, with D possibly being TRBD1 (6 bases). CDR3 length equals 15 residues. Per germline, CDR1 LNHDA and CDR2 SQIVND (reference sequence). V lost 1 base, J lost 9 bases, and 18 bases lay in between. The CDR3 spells CASSIGDNREDQAFF. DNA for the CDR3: TGTGCCAGTAGTATAGGGGATAACAGGGAAGATCAAGCTTTCTTT.

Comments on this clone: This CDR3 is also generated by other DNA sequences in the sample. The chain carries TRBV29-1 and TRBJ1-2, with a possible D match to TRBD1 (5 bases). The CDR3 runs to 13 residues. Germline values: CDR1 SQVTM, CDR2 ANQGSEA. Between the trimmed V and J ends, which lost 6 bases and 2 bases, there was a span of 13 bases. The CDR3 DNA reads TGCAGCGTGGGGACGGGAGGGAACTATGGCTACACCTTC. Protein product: CSVGTGGNYGYTF.